The clone carrying this T cell receptor (beta chain) was detected many times. The target antigen is unknown. The CDR3 totals 14 residues. V was pared by 3 bases and J by 8 bases, with 6 bases of the junction left unmatched. These data come from a study of CD8 T cells in ankylosing spondylitis. TCRdb re-called the 5' RACE reads through MiXCR, storing one row per CDR3 protein. The table shows about 540,000 distinct CDR3 sequences, with 12% occurring only once. Study-level points and caveats: As reported, disease-linked clones showed significant enrichment in matched ankylosing spondylitis synovial fluid. Certain motif variants had earlier appeared in reactive arthritis synovial fluid and blood. The authors found the disease-linked clones to be CD8+ and relatively rare in peripheral blood. Ankylosing spondylitis blood appeared to be characterized by a TCR beta motif of several highly homologous variants.

The source material was blood, either unsorted or a sorted T cell fraction (not recorded which). The V call is TRBV12-3 or TRBV12-4, the J call TRBJ1-4; 7 bases fit TRBD1. This receptor was obtained from a male donor with ankylosing spondylitis. The CDR3 DNA reads as TGTGCCAGCAGTTTTAGGGGGCGAAGAGAAAAACTGTTTTTT. Translating it yields CASSFRGRREKLFF.